This is a list of T cell receptor beta chains from one sample in a study of T cell responses to AZD1222 COVID-19 vaccine. Assay: immunoSEQ multiplex PCR; the TCRdb copy retains only in-frame clones and omits some. The table has roughly 100,000 clones, about 91% seen once; the top ten hold approximately 45%. The sequencing here drew on peripheral blood, taken 28 days after the second AZD1222 dose. The receptors stem from an adult who received the AZD1222 COVID-19 vaccine. Each CDR3 is given with its conserved first and last residue. The D gene is left open where the match is weak. Size is stated for part of the rows, as once, few or many counts, or as a class when the clone is expanded.

TRBJ1-1 - - TRBV6-5 CASSLTRTNTEAFF TGTGCCAGCAGTTTAACTAGGACGAACACTGAAGCTTTCTTT
TRBJ1-1 TRBD1 - TRBV7-2 CASSSRDRFTEAFF TGTGCCAGCAGCTCCCGGGACAGATTCACTGAAGCTTTCTTT
TRBJ1-6 - - TRBV14 CASSRHGGDSPLHF TGTGCCAGCAGCCGCCATGGGGGGGATTCACCCCTCCACTTT
TRBJ2-3 TRBD2 - TRBV7-9 CASSLVTGGSDTQYF TGTGCCAGCAGCTTAGTGACGGGAGGTTCAGATACGCAGTATTTT
TRBJ1-6 - - TRBV4-1 CASSQAGVDNSPLHF TGCGCCAGCAGCCAAGCAGGGGTCGATAATTCACCCCTCCACTTT
TRBJ1-4 - - TRBV7-9 CASSPQVDEKLFF TGTGCCAGCAGCCCTCAGGTCGATGAAAAACTGTTTTTT
TRBJ2-7 TRBD1 - TRBV25-1 CASSLTPGTGVGEQYF TGTGCCAGCAGCCTAACCCCCGGGACAGGGGTAGGGGAGCAGTACTTC
TRBJ2-7 TRBD1 - TRBV28 CASSLQGQAYEQYF TGTGCCAGCAGCCTACAGGGGCAAGCGTACGAGCAGTACTTC
TRBJ2-1 - - TRBV19 CASSSPGLPSYNEQFF TGTGCCAGTAGTTCACCGGGACTCCCCTCCTACAATGAGCAGTTCTTC
TRBJ2-3 TRBD2 - TRBV5-4 CASSLPGRGPDTQYF TGTGCCAGCAGCTTGCCTGGGAGGGGCCCAGATACGCAGTATTTT
TRBJ1-2 - - TRBV27 CASSLGHGYGYTF TGTGCCAGCAGTTTAGGACACGGGTATGGCTACACCTTC
TRBJ1-2 - - TRBV9 CASSAGWAGDGYTF TGTGCCAGCAGCGCTGGATGGGCTGGGGATGGCTACACCTTC
TRBJ1-3 - once TRBV18 CASSLKEAPVYF TGTGCCAGCTCACTTAAAGAAGCCCCAGTATATTTT
TRBJ2-7 - few TRBV30 CAWSPEIRRIHYEQYF TGTGCCTGGAGTCCCGAGATACGGCGGATCCACTACGAGCAGTACTTC
TRBJ1-1 - - TRBV29-1 CSVVTGTTEAFF TGCAGCGTTGTTACAGGAACCACTGAAGCTTTCTTT
TRBJ2-7 - - TRBV5-6 CASSPVLGDEQYF TGTGCCAGCAGCCCCGTCTTGGGCGACGAGCAGTACTTC
TRBJ1-1 TRBD1 - TRBV19 CASRVGQGNTEAFF TGTGCCAGTAGGGTAGGACAGGGGAACACTGAAGCTTTCTTT
TRBJ2-5 - - TRBV19 CASSIHSTETQYF TGTGCCAGTAGTATTCATTCTACTGAGACCCAGTACTTC
TRBJ2-1 - - TRBV29-1 CSGAPSYGEQFF TGCAGCGGAGCCCCCTCCTATGGTGAGCAGTTCTTC
TRBJ2-1 - - TRBV28 CASSPGDEQFF TGTGCCAGCAGTCCGGGGGATGAGCAGTTCTTC
TRBJ1-5 - - TRBV28 CASSFRGAGQPQHF TGTGCCAGCAGTTTCAGAGGGGCTGGCCAGCCCCAGCATTTT
TRBJ1-4 - - TRBV27 CASSPRGVNEKLFF TGTGCCAGCAGCCCGAGGGGGGTAAATGAAAAACTGTTTTTT
TRBJ2-2 - once TRBV9 CASSVRQGNTGELFF TGTGCCAGCAGCGTAAGGCAGGGTAATACCGGGGAGCTGTTTTTT
TRBJ2-5 TRBD2 - TRBV7-2 CASSLAGFGETQYF TGTGCCAGCAGCCTAGCGGGATTCGGAGAGACCCAGTACTTC
TRBJ1-4 TRBD1 few TRBV30 CAWSSTRGGGEKLFF TGTGCCTGGAGCTCGACCAGGGGGGGAGGAGAAAAACTGTTTTTT
TRBJ2-5 TRBD1 - TRBV18 CASRAGTGAIRETQYF TGTGCCAGCCGCGCCGGGACAGGGGCCATCCGGGAGACCCAGTACTTC
TRBJ2-7 - - TRBV7-2 CASSSNRLRDYEQYF TGTGCCAGCAGCTCAAACAGGCTCAGGGACTACGAGCAGTACTTC
TRBJ2-7 - - TRBV29-1 CSVVGSSYEQYF TGCAGCGTTGTTGGGTCCTCGTACGAGCAGTACTTC
TRBJ2-7 - few TRBV7-9 CASSLATASWGQYF TGTGCCAGCAGCTTAGCGACAGCCTCCTGGGGGCAGTACTTC
TRBJ2-2 - once TRBV28 CASLRDIGTGELFF TGTGCCAGCCTTCGCGACATTGGCACCGGGGAGCTGTTTTTT
TRBJ1-2 - - TRBV24-1 CATSDLSDNYGYTF TGTGCCACCAGTGATTTGAGCGACAACTATGGCTACACCTTC
TRBJ1-1 - - TRBV5-4 CASSLGQGLNTEAFF TGTGCCAGCAGCTTGGGGCAGGGCTTGAACACTGAAGCTTTCTTT
TRBJ2-7 TRBD2 - TRBV6-2/TRBV6-3 CASSLSSGRAPIPRVYEQYF TGTGCCAGCAGTCTTTCTAGCGGGAGGGCCCCGATCCCTCGCGTTTACGAGCAGTACTTC
TRBJ1-5 - - TRBV4-1 CASSGTRGQPQHF TGCGCCAGCAGCGGGACGAGGGGCCAGCCCCAGCATTTT
TRBJ1-4 TRBD1 - TRBV28 CASSSGGQGSEKLFF TGTGCCAGCAGTTCTGGGGGACAGGGTAGTGAAAAACTGTTTTTT
TRBJ1-2 - - TRBV5-1 CASSPEGNSNYGYTF TGCGCCAGCAGCCCAGAAGGGAACTCGAACTATGGCTACACCTTC
TRBJ2-7 TRBD2 - TRBV7-2 CASSLEGTSGSYEQYF TGTGCCAGCAGCTTAGAAGGGACTAGCGGCTCCTACGAGCAGTACTTC
TRBJ2-7 TRBD1 - TRBV7-2 CASSFGQGNFEQYF TGTGCCAGCAGCTTTGGACAGGGGAACTTCGAGCAGTACTTC
TRBJ1-3 TRBD1 few TRBV28 CASSGQGASGNTIYF TGTGCCAGCAGTGGACAGGGGGCATCGGGAAACACCATATATTTT
TRBJ2-3 - - TRBV7-3 CASSLVSTGSTDTQYF TGTGCCAGCAGCTTAGTTTCTACGGGATCCACAGATACGCAGTATTTT
TRBJ1-1 - - TRBV27 CASRMSDRPNTEAFF TGTGCCAGCAGGATGTCCGACAGGCCTAACACTGAAGCTTTCTTT
TRBJ1-2 - - TRBV3-1/TRBV3-2 CASSQTVIYGYTF TGTGCCAGCAGCCAAACAGTGATCTATGGCTACACCTTC
TRBJ2-5 TRBD1 - TRBV7-3 CASSSGQGAAETQYF TGTGCCAGCAGCTCGGGACAGGGGGCAGCGGAGACCCAGTACTTC
TRBJ2-5 - - TRBV11-3 CASSSGETQYF TGTGCCAGCAGCTCCGGAGAGACCCAGTACTTC
TRBJ1-1 - - TRBV29-1 CSVVTVRGNTEAFF TGCAGCGTTGTGACAGTGAGGGGGAACACTGAAGCTTTCTTT
TRBJ2-2 TRBD1 - TRBV5-1 CASSYGQGGGELFF TGCGCCAGCAGCTATGGACAGGGAGGCGGGGAGCTGTTTTTT
TRBJ2-3 - - TRBV7-2 CASSWGTDTQYF TGTGCCAGCAGCTGGGGCACAGATACGCAGTATTTT
TRBJ2-7 TRBD2 - TRBV27 CASSTRTSAAYEQYF TGTGCCAGCAGTACCCGGACTAGCGCAGCCTACGAGCAGTACTTC
TRBJ2-7 TRBD1 - TRBV3-1/TRBV3-2 CASRRGTGGSEQYF TGTGCCAGCAGGCGGGGGACAGGGGGCTCCGAGCAGTACTTC
TRBJ2-2 - - TRBV5-1 CASIEIPNTGELFF TGCGCCAGCATAGAGATCCCGAACACCGGGGAGCTGTTTTTT
TRBJ1-6 - - TRBV7-9 CASSLLISNSPLHF TGTGCCAGCAGCCTACTCATTTCTAATTCACCCCTCCACTTT
TRBJ2-1 TRBD2 - TRBV10-1 CASSLTSGIDEQFF TGCGCCAGCAGTCTGACTAGCGGGATCGATGAGCAGTTCTTC
TRBJ1-4 TRBD1 - TRBV28 CASSLFGTGNEKLFF TGTGCCAGCAGTTTATTCGGGACAGGGAATGAAAAACTGTTTTTT
TRBJ2-7 - - TRBV19 CASSRGDSSYEQYF TGTGCCAGTAGCAGGGGGGACTCTTCCTACGAGCAGTACTTC
TRBJ1-6 - - TRBV28 CASSLDQVPNSPLHF TGTGCCAGCAGTCTCGATCAGGTTCCCAATTCACCCCTCCACTTT
TRBJ1-2 - - TRBV5-1 CASSLVVNYGYTF TGCGCCAGCAGCTTGGTCGTAAACTATGGCTACACCTTC
TRBJ2-4 - - TRBV9 CASSVEQGAKNIQYF TGTGCCAGCAGCGTTGAACAGGGAGCTAAAAACATTCAGTACTTC
TRBJ2-3 - once TRBV7-2 CASSLKQDTDTQYF TGTGCCAGCAGCTTAAAGCAAGACACAGATACGCAGTATTTT
TRBJ2-1 - - TRBV5-4 CASSLAYNEQFF TGTGCCAGCAGCCTTGCGTACAATGAGCAGTTCTTC
TRBJ2-3 TRBD2 - TRBV3-1/TRBV3-2 CASSRTSRDTQYF TGTGCCAGCAGCAGGACTAGCAGAGATACGCAGTATTTT